These T cell receptor beta chains were read from a single sample in a study of radiation and T cells in renal cell carcinoma. Using immunoSEQ multiplex PCR, the repertoire was profiled, and TCRdb retains in-frame clones only, with some absent. Among 100,000 or so clones, 65% to 90% were seen once, and the ten largest hold approximately 8.1%. Sequenced here: blood, sampled from a patient whose treatment included radiotherapy and nephrectomy. These receptor sequences come from a man aged 45-65 years with renal cell carcinoma. Each CDR3 is given with its conserved first and last residue. A D gene is named only where the DNA matches it firmly. Clone size, where shown, is once, few, many, or a class for clones that have expanded.

>.|.|TRBJ1-5|TRBV19
CASSIDWNQPQHF
TGTGCCAGTAGTATAGATTGGAACCAGCCCCAGCATTTT
>TRBD2|few|TRBJ2-1|TRBV7-8
CASSLALAGALSGSNEQFF
TGTGCCAGCAGCTTAGCTTTAGCGGGGGCCCTCTCGGGGTCCAATGAGCAGTTCTTC
>.|.|TRBJ1-2|TRBV7-9
CASSWGASNYGYTF
TGTGCCAGCAGCTGGGGGGCGAGTAACTATGGCTACACCTTC
>TRBD2|.|TRBJ2-3|TRBV6-4
CASSDSGGGSTDTQYF
TGTGCCAGCAGTGACTCAGGCGGGGGGAGCACAGATACGCAGTATTTT
>.|.|TRBJ2-5|TRBV7-9
CASSLASWGSETQYF
TGTGCCAGCAGCTTAGCATCGTGGGGGTCGGAGACCCAGTACTTC
>.|.|TRBJ2-5|TRBV19
CASSPGTEAYQETQYF
TGTGCCAGTAGTCCCGGGACCGAAGCTTACCAAGAGACCCAGTACTTC
>.|.|TRBJ1-1|TRBV6-5
CASGYVLGMNTEAFF
TGTGCCAGCGGCTACGTTCTGGGGATGAACACTGAAGCTTTCTTT
>.|.|TRBJ1-5|TRBV21-1
CASPNQPQHF
TGTGCCAGCCCGAATCAGCCCCAGCATTTT
>TRBD2|.|TRBJ2-1|TRBV29-1
CSLTSGVYNEQFF
TGCAGCTTGACTAGCGGGGTTTACAATGAGCAGTTCTTC
>.|.|TRBJ2-3|TRBV2
CASNPGDTDTQYF
TGTGCCAGCAACCCCGGGGATACAGATACGCAGTATTTT
>.|.|TRBJ2-3|TRBV27
CASSPGSRGVNTQYF
TGTGCCAGCAGCCCAGGGTCGCGTGGGGTAAATACGCAGTATTTT
>.|.|TRBJ2-2|TRBV6-5
CASSLQGGTGELFF
TGTGCCAGCAGTTTACAGGGAGGCACCGGGGAGCTGTTTTTT
>TRBD1|.|TRBJ1-1|TRBV19
CASSIDPGTGFISVKAFF
TGTGCCAGTAGTATAGATCCCGGGACAGGGTTCATTTCCGTGAAAGCTTTCTTT
>TRBD2|.|TRBJ2-3|TRBV4-1
CASSLGLLTDTQYF
TGCGCCAGCAGCCTGGGACTACTCACAGATACGCAGTATTTT
>.|.|TRBJ2-2|TRBV4-1
CASSQDPGELFF
TGCGCCAGCAGCCAAGACCCCGGGGAGCTGTTTTTT
>.|once|TRBJ1-5|TRBV30
CAWSMTGERNQPQHF
TGTGCCTGGAGTATGACAGGAGAACGCAATCAGCCCCAGCATTTT
>TRBD1|.|TRBJ1-5|TRBV7-8
CASSLGTGPHQPQHF
TGTGCCAGCAGCTTGGGGACAGGACCGCATCAGCCCCAGCATTTT
>TRBD2|.|TRBJ2-7|TRBV7-9
CASSSTSGEWLEQYF
TGTGCCAGCAGCTCGACTAGCGGGGAGTGGCTCGAGCAGTACTTC
>TRBD1|.|TRBJ1-1|TRBV28
CASSPPTGANTEAFF
TGTGCCAGCAGTCCCCCAACAGGGGCGAACACTGAAGCTTTCTTT
>.|.|TRBJ2-1|TRBV9
CASSVYGMSYNEQFF
TGTGCCAGCAGCGTATACGGCATGTCCTACAATGAGCAGTTCTTC
>TRBD1|.|TRBJ2-2|TRBV9
CASSERQGRTGELFF
TGTGCCAGCAGCGAAAGACAGGGAAGAACCGGGGAGCTGTTTTTT
>TRBD1|.|TRBJ1-4|TRBV6-1
CASRRQGNEKLFF
TGTGCCAGCAGAAGACAGGGGAATGAAAAACTGTTTTTT
>.|few|TRBJ1-5|TRBV20-1
CSARGNQPQHF
TGCAGTGCTAGGGGGAATCAGCCCCAGCATTTT
>TRBD1|.|TRBJ1-1|TRBV18
CASSPARDSEAFF
TGTGCCAGCTCACCAGCTCGGGACAGTGAAGCTTTCTTT
>.|.|TRBJ2-7|TRBV4-1
CASSHPGRRANYEQYF
TGCGCCAGCAGCCACCCAGGACGGAGAGCTAACTACGAGCAGTACTTC
>.|.|TRBJ2-3|TRBV7-9
CASSLSTDTQYF
TGTGCCAGCAGCTTAAGCACAGATACGCAGTATTTT
>.|.|TRBJ1-3|TRBV12-5
CASGGRRKGNTIYF
TGTGCTAGTGGTGGCAGGCGAAAAGGAAACACCATATATTTT
>TRBD1|.|TRBJ2-7|TRBV30
CAWSETGVEQYF
TGTGCCTGGAGTGAGACAGGGGTCGAGCAGTACTTC
>TRBD1|.|TRBJ1-2|TRBV7-9
CASSWDRYYGYTF
TGTGCCAGCAGCTGGGACAGATACTATGGCTACACCTTC
>.|.|TRBJ2-3|TRBV5-1
CASSPKVYGTDTQYF
TGCGCCAGCAGCCCGAAGGTATACGGAACAGATACGCAGTATTTT
>.|.|TRBJ2-1|TRBV30
CAWGHNEQFF
TGTGCCTGGGGTCACAATGAGCAGTTCTTC
>TRBD2|.|TRBJ2-1|TRBV4-1
CASSPSGRAKGNEQFF
TGCGCCAGCAGCCCTAGCGGGAGGGCCAAAGGTAATGAGCAGTTCTTC
>TRBD1|.|TRBJ1-2|TRBV28
CASRYRDRRFYGYTF
TGTGCCAGCCGGTACCGGGACAGGAGATTCTATGGCTACACCTTC
>TRBD2|.|TRBJ2-1|TRBV9
CASSVVSSGINNEQFF
TGTGCCAGCAGCGTAGTGTCAAGCGGGATAAACAATGAGCAGTTCTTC
>.|few|TRBJ1-1|TRBV10-3
CAISESNGGDTEAFF
TGTGCCATCAGTGAGTCGAACGGGGGGGACACTGAAGCTTTCTTT
>.|.|TRBJ1-1|TRBV7-8
CASARAPNTEAFF
TGTGCCAGCGCCCGAGCCCCGAACACTGAAGCTTTCTTT
>TRBD1|.|TRBJ1-3|TRBV6-5
CASSPGQGENTIYF
TGTGCCAGTTCACCGGGACAGGGTGAAAACACCATATATTTT
>TRBD1|once|TRBJ2-7|TRBV11-2
CASSLVGQGAHEQYF
TGTGCCAGCAGCTTAGTTGGCCAGGGGGCGCACGAGCAGTACTTC
>.|few|TRBJ1-1|TRBV7-9
CASSFWGNTEAFF
TGTGCCAGCAGCTTTTGGGGGAACACTGAAGCTTTCTTT
>TRBD1|once|TRBJ1-3|TRBV5-4
CASSSQGAGNTIYF
TGTGCCAGCAGCTCACAGGGGGCTGGAAACACCATATATTTT
>TRBD1|.|TRBJ1-1|TRBV7-8
CASSSRGRSRATEAFF
TGTGCCAGCAGCTCCAGGGGGCGTAGCAGGGCCACTGAAGCTTTCTTT
>.|.|TRBJ1-1|TRBV5-1
CASSGRGLLAGPEAFF
TGCGCCAGCAGCGGTCGAGGATTATTGGCTGGTCCTGAAGCTTTCTTT
>TRBD1|.|TRBJ1-2|TRBV10-2
CASSVDRGLFGYTF
TGCGCCAGCAGTGTGGACAGGGGTTTGTTTGGCTACACCTTC
>TRBD2|.|TRBJ2-5|TRBV6-1
CASSEAGWASGRKETQYF
TGTGCCAGCAGTGAAGCTGGCTGGGCTAGCGGGAGGAAGGAGACCCAGTACTTC
>TRBD2|.|TRBJ2-1|TRBV19
CASSISPAGGPEQFF
TGTGCCAGTAGTATTTCGCCAGCGGGGGGGCCTGAGCAGTTCTTC
>TRBD1|.|TRBJ1-4|TRBV4-1
CASSQEYRGLTNEKLFF
TGCGCCAGCAGCCAAGAGTACAGGGGGCTTACTAATGAAAAACTGTTTTTT
>.|.|TRBJ1-1|TRBV6-5
CASRYAGQLNTEAFF
TGTGCCAGCAGGTACGCCGGCCAGCTTAACACTGAAGCTTTCTTT